This T cell receptor (beta chain) was sequenced for a study of cytomegalovirus exposure and HLA in healthy donors. The CDR3 is 15 residues long. Trimming took 5 bases from V and 5 from J; bases not matched to a gene: 8. CDR1 LGHNA and CDR2 YNFKEQ come from the germline V gene. 13 Jbeta primers and 60 Vbeta primers were used for the PCR. Produced via immunoSEQ multiplex PCR; TCRdb's table is partial and in-frame only. Of over 150,000 clones in the sample, roughly 84% were seen once. The sequence came from a young man in good health and CMV-seropositive. Sample: PBMCs. The chain has TRBV4-2 and TRBJ2-1; 8 bases are a match to TRBD2. The CDR3: CASSIERESNNEQFF. The CDR3 region has the DNA TGTGCCAGCAGCATCGAGCGGGAGTCCAACAATGAGCAGTTCTTC.